These 23 T cell receptor beta chains originate from one sample sequenced in a study of response to subunit inactivated influenza vaccine. Via MiXCR, TCRdb re-called the RT-PCR reads, giving one row per CDR3 protein. Of a few hundred thousand distinct CDR3 sequences listed, approximately 15% were seen once; the top ten hold 11%. Specimen: PBMCs from blood, collected roughly 12 days after vaccination. These TCRs come from a man aged 45-65 years who received an inactivated influenza vaccine.

This clonotype was observed a handful of times. This chain links TRBV20-1 with TRBJ2-1; D possibly corresponds to TRBD2 (6 bases). The germline V gene encodes CDR1 DFQATT and CDR2 SNEGSKA (reference sequence). Trimming shortened V by 4 bases and J by 1 base, and 14 bases separated the two germline ends. The CDR3 totals 15 residues. CDR3 nucleotide sequence: TGCAGTGCTACGGTTCGGGAGAGGTCCTACAATGAGCAGTTCTTC. Translation gives CSATVRERSYNEQFF.

This sequence joins TRBV29-1 and TRBJ2-3; D is perhaps TRBD2 (6 bases). Germline V lookup: CDR1 SQVTM, CDR2 ANQGSEA. V lost 0 bases, J lost 2 bases, and 9 bases lay in between. The CDR3 runs 14 residues. The CDR3 nucleotides are TGCAGCGTTGAAGAGGGACTTCCCACAGATACGCAGTATTTT. Translated: CSVEEGLPTDTQYF.

The sample holds a few counts of this clonotype. The chain links TRBV30 to TRBJ2-1, with 12 positions matching TRBD2. Trimming took 8 bases from V and 0 from J; bases not matched to a gene: 5. The CDR3 extends over 15 amino acids. The germline gives CDR1 GTSNPN, CDR2 SVGIG (reference sequence). The CDR3 nucleotides read TGTGCCAGAGGACTAGCGGGGAACTCCTACAATGAGCAGTTCTTC. It encodes CARGLAGNSYNEQFF.

This clonotype was picked up a small number of times. The chain couples TRBV6-1 to TRBJ1-4; D gene unclear. CDR3 size: 13 residues. In germline, CDR1 is MNHNS, CDR2 SASEGT. The V and J ends lost 6 bases and 8 bases respectively, with 13 bases between them. The CDR3 loop reads CASRPSLREKLFF. The CDR3 DNA is TGTGCCAGCAGACCGTCTCTACGGGAAAAACTGTTTTTT.

This chain connects TRBV20-1 to TRBJ2-5; 8 nucleotides line up with TRBD2. Germline trimming cut 0 bases from V and 3 bases from J; bases unmatched to any gene: 3. The CDR3 spans 14 residues. Germline V lookup: CDR1 DFQATT, CDR2 SNEGSKA (reference sequence). DNA for the CDR3: TGCAGTGCTAGAGAACCACTAGCGGAAGAGACCCAGTACTTC. Translation gives CSAREPLAEETQYF.

V usage is TRBV4-2 and J usage is TRBJ2-2, with D possibly matching TRBD2 (5 bases). V was cut by 5 bases and J by 4 bases, with 11 bases left in between. CDR3 length: 14 amino acids. CDR1 is LGHNA and CDR2 is YNFKEQ in the germline V gene. Written as DNA, the CDR3 is TGTGCCAGCAGCGGACTCGGTCTCACCGGGGAGCTGTTTTTT. Encoded protein: CASSGLGLTGELFF.

The sample holds one count of this clonotype. The chain uses TRBV28 and TRBJ2-3; D is possibly TRBD1 or TRBD2 (5 bases each). The CDR3 sequence is 15 residues long. Germline CDR1 reads MDHEN; CDR2 reads SYDVKM. V lost 5 bases to trimming and J lost 2 bases, with 14 bases between them. CDR3 amino acids: CASSRHPGTTDTQYF. CDR3 DNA sequence: TGTGCCAGCAGTCGCCACCCCGGGACCACAGATACGCAGTATTTT. The entire variable domain, with the rest obtained from reference TRBV28 and TRBJ2-3, is as follows: DVKVTQSSRYLVKRTGEKVFLECVQDMDHENMFWYRQDPGLGLRLIYFSYDVKMKEKGDIPEGYSVSREKKERFSLILESASTNQTSMYLCASSRHPGTTDTQYFGPGTRLTVL.

This clonotype turned up a few times. The V call is TRBV20-1, the J call TRBJ2-5; 10 bases match TRBD2. CDR1 and CDR2 (germline): DFQATT, SNEGSKA (reference sequence). The trim removed 6 bases at V and 4 bases at J, leaving 5 bases unmatched. The CDR3 covers 13 residues. For the CDR3, the DNA is TGCAGTGCCACAGCGGGGGGGCGAGAGACCCAGTACTTC. The encoded protein is CSATAGGRETQYF.

This clonotype appeared a few times. This chain joins TRBV5-5 and TRBJ1-2; TRBD1 matches at 12 bases. V trimming: 4 bases; J trimming: 5 bases; junction bases outside the gene matches: 6. The germline V gene encodes CDR1 SGHKS and CDR2 YYEKEE (reference sequence). The CDR3 has 15 residues. DNA of the CDR3: TGTGCCAGCAGCAGGGGGACAGGGGGCTTTTATGGCTACACCTTC. Translation gives CASSRGTGGFYGYTF. The whole variable domain, filled in from reference TRBV5-5 and TRBJ1-2, reads DAGVTQSPTHLIKTRGQQVTLRCSPISGHKSVSWYQQVLGQGPQFIFQYYEKEERGRGNFPDRFSARQFPNYSSELNVNALLLGDSALYLCASSRGTGGFYGYTFGSGTRLTVV.

Here the CDR3 DNA reads TGTGCCATCAGTCGAAAGGGGGGATCCTACGAGCAGTACTTC. Its translation: CAISRKGGSYEQYF. V gene TRBV10-3 combines with J gene TRBJ2-7; D may match TRBD1 or TRBD2 (6 bases each). There are 14 residues in the CDR3. V lost 5 bases, J lost 1 base, and 12 bases lay in between. Germline V gene data show CDR1 as ENHRY and CDR2 as SYGVKD.

This clonotype was seen at least ten times. The rearrangement joins TRBV12-3 or TRBV12-4 to TRBJ2-2, with D possibly TRBD2 on 6 matching bases. CDR3 length equals 14 residues. Trimming took 6 bases from V and 5 from J, leaving 13 bases between them. The CDR3 reads CASSMGTWTGELFF. Written as DNA, the CDR3 is TGTGCCAGCAGCATGGGGACTTGGACCGGGGAGCTGTTTTTT.

The genes are TRBV7-2 and TRBJ2-7, with D possibly matching TRBD2 (6 bases). CDR3 length equals 16 residues. Germline lookup yields CDR1 SGHTA and CDR2 FQGNSA. The ends were cut back, 0 bases at V and 0 bases at J, with 12 bases in the middle. The CDR3 reads CASSLAGGYLSYEQYF. In DNA, the CDR3 is TGTGCCAGCAGCTTAGCGGGAGGTTACCTCTCCTACGAGCAGTACTTC.

The V call is TRBV6-5, the J call TRBJ2-1; 15 bases map to TRBD2. Per germline, CDR1 MNHEY and CDR2 SVGAGI. With 0 bases clipped from V and 7 bases from J, the junction kept 7 bases outside the gene matches. The CDR3 spans 18 residues. The CDR3 region has the DNA TGTGCCAGCAGTTACTCGGGGACTAGCGGGGGGCGATTAAATGAGCAGTTCTTC. Its translation: CASSYSGTSGGRLNEQFF.

The sample holds a few counts of this clonotype. The chain has TRBV28 and TRBJ1-2; TRBD1 agrees at 12 bases. This CDR3 spans 15 amino acids. Germline trimming cut 3 bases from V and 8 bases from J; bases unmatched to any gene: 7. Germline CDR1 MDHEN, CDR2 SYDVKM. The DNA of the CDR3 is TGTGCCAGCAGTTTTAATCGGGACAGGGGGCTCGGCTACACCTTC. Translating it yields CASSFNRDRGLGYTF.

This clonotype was seen more than once but under ten times. The V and J genes are TRBV5-1 and TRBJ2-2; D ambiguous. V was clipped by 1 base and J by 8 bases, with 12 bases between them. CDR3 size: 14 residues. CDR1 is SGHRS and CDR2 is YFSETQ in the germline V gene. In nucleotides, the CDR3 is TGCGCCAGCAGCTTGCGTCTGGTCGTAGGGGAGCTGTTTTTT. The encoded protein is CASSLRLVVGELFF.

The chain has TRBV28 and TRBJ1-2; D not certain. The CDR3 runs 10 residues. V was pared by 8 bases and J by 8 bases, with 9 bases between. The germline CDR1 and CDR2 sequences are MDHEN and SYDVKM. The CDR3 protein is CASGVGGYTF. CDR3 coding DNA: TGTGCCAGCGGGGTCGGAGGCTACACCTTC.

This clonotype was picked up a small number of times. The CDR3 DNA reads TGTGCCAGCAGCCAGGACCACAGGGACGGGGAAAAACTGTTTTTT. It is translated as CASSQDHRDGEKLFF. The chain recombines TRBV4-2 with TRBJ1-4; D might be TRBD1 (6 bases). Deletions cut 3 bases from V and 8 bases from J, with 16 bases between. Germline V gene sequence: CDR1 LGHNA, CDR2 YNFKEQ. The CDR3 spans 15 residues.

This clonotype occurred a few times. This chain uses TRBV15 with TRBJ2-7; D is tentatively TRBD1 or TRBD2 (5 bases each). Germline assignment: CDR1 LNHNV and CDR2 YYDKDF (reference sequence). Deletions cut 4 bases from V and 0 bases from J, with 16 bases between. CDR3 length equals 16 residues. The CDR3: CATSIDGTSVSYEQYF. The CDR3 region has the DNA TGTGCCACCAGCATCGACGGGACGTCGGTCTCCTACGAGCAGTACTTC.

Details on this clonotype: A junction end diverges from the germline sequence, so it may reflect a read error. The chain carries TRBV7-9 and TRBJ2-7, with D possibly being TRBD2 (5 bases). The CDR3 consists of 13 residues. Per germline, CDR1 SEHNR and CDR2 FQNEAQ (reference sequence). The CDR3 region has the DNA TGTGCCGGCAGTCCACCCTCCGGGGACGAGCAGTACTTC. It translates to CAGSPPSGDEQYF.

This chain connects TRBV7-2 to TRBJ2-7, with 9 bases fitting TRBD1. Trimming removed 4 bases from V and 2 bases from J; junction bases left unmatched: 9. Germline CDR1 reads SGHTA; CDR2 reads FQGNSA. CDR3 size: 16 residues. CDR3 nucleotides: TGTGCCAGCAGCTCTGGGACAGGGTCAATAACCTACGAGCAGTACTTC. It specifies CASSSGTGSITYEQYF. The full variable domain, with the rest looked up from reference TRBV7-2 and TRBJ2-7, is GAGVSQSPSNKVTEKGKDVELRCDPISGHTALYWYRQSLGQGLEFLIYFQGNSAPDKSGLPSDRFSAERTGGSVSTLTIQRTQQEDSAVYLCASSSGTGSITYEQYFGPGTRLTVT.

A few counts support this clonotype. The rearrangement links TRBV6-1 to TRBJ2-7; a possible D gene is TRBD2 (6 bases). There are 14 residues in the CDR3. V lost 4 bases and J lost 7, with 17 bases in between. Germline CDR1 and CDR2: MNHNS and SASEGT. CDR3 region: CASSVGLTFGEQYF. CDR3 bases: TGTGCCAGCAGTGTGGGACTCACGTTTGGTGAGCAGTACTTC.

In this sample, this clonotype turned up many times. The chain couples TRBV4-2 to TRBJ1-4, with 8 bases fitting TRBD1. The CDR3 has 14 residues. The junction had 1 base not matched to a gene; V was cut back by 4 bases and J by 3 bases. Germline V CDR1 and CDR2: LGHNA, YNFKEQ. CDR3 nucleotide sequence: TGTGCCAGCAGCCGGGGACAGGCTAATGAAAAACTGTTTTTT. Translated, it gives CASSRGQANEKLFF.

This clonotype was counted only a few times. This sequence joins TRBV4-2 and TRBJ2-1, with 7 bases aligning to TRBD2. V was pared by 5 bases and J by 9 bases, with 13 bases of the junction left unmatched. CDR1 and CDR2 (germline): LGHNA, YNFKEQ. The CDR3 spans 15 residues. CDR3 nucleotide sequence: TGTGCCAGCAGCGGACCTAGCGGTGTGGCTTCTGAGCAGTTCTTC. Translation: CASSGPSGVASEQFF.